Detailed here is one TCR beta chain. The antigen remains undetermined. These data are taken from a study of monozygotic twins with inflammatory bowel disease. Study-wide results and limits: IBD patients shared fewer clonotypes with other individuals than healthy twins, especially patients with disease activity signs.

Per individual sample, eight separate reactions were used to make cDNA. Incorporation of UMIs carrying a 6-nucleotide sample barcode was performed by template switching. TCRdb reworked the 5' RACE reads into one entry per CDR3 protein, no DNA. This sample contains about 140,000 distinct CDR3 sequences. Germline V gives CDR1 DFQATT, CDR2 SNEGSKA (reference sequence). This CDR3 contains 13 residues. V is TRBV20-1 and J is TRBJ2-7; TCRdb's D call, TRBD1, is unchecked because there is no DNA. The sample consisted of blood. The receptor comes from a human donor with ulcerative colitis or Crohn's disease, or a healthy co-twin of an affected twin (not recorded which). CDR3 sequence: CSATPRIHYEQYF.